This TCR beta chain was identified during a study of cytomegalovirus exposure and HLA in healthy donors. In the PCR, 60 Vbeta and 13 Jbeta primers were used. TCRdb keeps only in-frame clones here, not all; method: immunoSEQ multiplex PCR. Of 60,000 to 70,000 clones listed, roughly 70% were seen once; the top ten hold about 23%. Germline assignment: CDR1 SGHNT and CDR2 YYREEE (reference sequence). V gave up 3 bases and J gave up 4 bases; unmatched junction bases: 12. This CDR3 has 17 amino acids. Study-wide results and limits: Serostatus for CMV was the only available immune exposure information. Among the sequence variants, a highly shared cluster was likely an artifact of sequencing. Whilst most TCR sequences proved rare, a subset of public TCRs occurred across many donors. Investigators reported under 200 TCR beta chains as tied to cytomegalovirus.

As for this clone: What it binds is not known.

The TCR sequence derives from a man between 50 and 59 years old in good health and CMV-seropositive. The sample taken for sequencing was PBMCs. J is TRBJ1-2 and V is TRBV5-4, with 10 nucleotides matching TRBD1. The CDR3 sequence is CASSSPRTGGLSYGYTF. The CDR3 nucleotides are TGTGCCAGCAGCTCCCCTCGGACAGGGGGGCTCAGCTATGGCTACACCTTC.